The sequence of this T cell receptor (beta chain) was determined in a study of T cells in Graves' hyperthyroidism and ophthalmopathy. PBMCs were obtained from approximately 9.2 ml fresh peripheral blood. As to this clonotype: What it recognizes is unknown.

Regarding the study as a whole: Peripheral blood also featured most of the thyroid clonotypes expanded above 0.001. Researchers report that a 13 V-J model separated ophthalmopathy from stable hyperthyroidism.

Trimming shortened V by 1 base and J by 1 base, and 7 bases separated the two germline ends. Germline V gene sequence: CDR1 MNHNS, CDR2 SASEGT. The CDR3 runs 14 residues. From RNA transcripts, TCR beta CDR3 regions were amplified. When the TCR CDR3 underwent first-round RT-PCR, the HTBI primer set was used. One entry per CDR3 protein results from TCRdb running MiXCR on the multiplex PCR reads. This sample has 500,000 to 800,000 distinct CDR3 sequences, with approximately 15% found just once. The sample comprised blood. This chain links TRBV6-1 with TRBJ2-5, with D possibly being TRBD2 (5 bases). This sequence was found in a woman aged 45-59 years with Graves' ophthalmopathy. CDR3 sequence reads: CASSEGRVQETQYF. DNA of the CDR3: TGTGCCAGCAGTGAAGGGCGGGTCCAAGAGACCCAGTACTTC.